Presented here are 16 T cell receptor beta chains from one specimen sequenced in a study of PD-1 blockade in classical Hodgkin lymphoma. Autologous stem cell transplantation was followed by relapse in every patient, and brentuximab vedotin exposure varied. Produced via immunoSEQ multiplex PCR; TCRdb's table is partial and in-frame only. The sample contains about 97,000 clones, approximately 80% of which appear only once. The input for sequencing was peripheral blood mononuclear cells (PBMCs), taken at baseline. These receptors were taken from a human donor with classical Hodgkin lymphoma.

V is TRBV15 and J is TRBJ2-1; 11 bases are shared with TRBD2. In germline, CDR1 is LNHNV, CDR2 YYDKDF (reference sequence). The CDR3 has 16 amino acids. V gave up 0 bases and J gave up 9 bases; unmatched junction bases: 7. The CDR3 region has the DNA TGTGCCACCAGCAGAGATCTCCTAGCGGGAGGTGGTGAGCAGTTCTTC. Protein: CATSRDLLAGGGEQFF.

This clone occurred once. The chain links TRBV6-6 to TRBJ2-4; D is ambiguous. Germline loops: CDR1 MNHNY, CDR2 SVGAGI (reference sequence). The CDR3 consists of 12 residues. The germline V and J ends were trimmed by 5 bases and 9 bases, with 11 bases remaining between them. The CDR3 nucleotides are TGTGCCAGCAGTCAAGACTTCACCATTCAGTACTTC. Protein product: CASSQDFTIQYF.

The CDR3: CASSFTGRDNTDTQYF. CDR3 in DNA: TGTGCCAGCAGCTTTACCGGGAGGGATAACACAGATACGCAGTATTTT. This chain joins TRBV5-6 and TRBJ2-3, with 8 bases fitting TRBD2. Unmatched junction bases numbered 7, after V lost 2 bases and J lost 2 bases. Looked up from germline, CDR1 is SGHDT and CDR2 is YYEEEE. This CDR3 has 16 amino acids.

The chain employs TRBV12-5 and TRBJ2-3; unclear D gene. The CDR3 spans 12 residues. Trimming stripped 5 bases from V and 2 bases from J, with 5 bases between. CDR1 is LGHNT, CDR2 FRNRAP, per germline. The CDR3 spells CASGPNTDTQYF. CDR3 nucleotide sequence: TGTGCTAGTGGTCCTAACACAGATACGCAGTATTTT.

The gene calls are TRBV5-4 and TRBJ2-1, with 11 bases aligning to TRBD1. CDR3 length: 15 amino acids. Germline V lookup: CDR1 SGHNT, CDR2 YYREEE (reference sequence). V lost 4 bases, J lost 8 bases, and 8 bases stayed unmatched. The CDR3: CASSGPRTGGDEQFF. CDR3 sequence (DNA): TGTGCCAGCAGCGGGCCCCGGACAGGGGGCGATGAGCAGTTCTTC.

The chain carries TRBV6-5 and TRBJ2-3, with 14 nucleotides matching TRBD2. The ends lost 8 bases at V and 4 bases at J; junction bases unmatched: 2. Germline CDR1 is MNHEY and CDR2 is SVGAGI. This CDR3 is 14 amino acids long. CDR3 protein: CASGGLAGADTQYF. The CDR3 DNA sequence: TGTGCCAGCGGGGGACTAGCGGGAGCAGATACGCAGTATTTT.

CDR3 region: CASRPQTGLEAFF. The CDR3 nucleotides read TGTGCCAGCAGACCTCAAACAGGGCTTGAAGCTTTCTTT. V and J are TRBV27 and TRBJ1-1; TRBD1 is a possible D gene (6 bases). Trimming left V 6 bases short and J 7 bases short, with 15 bases between. Per the germline V gene, CDR1 is MNHEY and CDR2 is SMNVEV (reference sequence). The CDR3 has 13 amino acids.

This chain uses TRBV5-1 with TRBJ2-1; D gene unclear. The V gene's germline CDR1 is SGHRS and CDR2 YFSETQ. Deletions cut 2 bases from V and 0 bases from J, with 9 bases between. The CDR3 covers 15 residues. DNA of the CDR3: TGCGCCAGCAGCTTTGAGCCCTTCTCCTACAATGAGCAGTTCTTC. This sequence encodes CASSFEPFSYNEQFF.

This clone turned up a few times. The chain is built from TRBV14 and TRBJ2-7; 8 bases agree with TRBD2. Germline V gene data show CDR1 as SGHDN and CDR2 as FVKESK. With V trimmed by 3 bases and J by 7 bases, 14 bases remained unmatched. The CDR3 loop spans 16 amino acids. In DNA, the CDR3 is TGTGCCAGCAGCCACCAGCGGGGGACCTCCCCTTGGGAGCAGTACTTC. Translating it yields CASSHQRGTSPWEQYF.

A few counts support this clone. As DNA, the CDR3 is TGTGCCAGCCGTACAGCGGAACGCACAGATACGCAGTATTTT. It translates to CASRTAERTDTQYF. The chain couples TRBV6-4 to TRBJ2-3; D is perhaps TRBD2 (5 bases). Trimming shortened V by 8 bases and J by 1 base, and 13 bases separated the two germline ends. The CDR3 covers 14 residues. Germline-derived CDR1 and CDR2 are MRHNA and SNTAGT.

This clone has only a few counts. In nucleotides, the CDR3 is TGTGCCAGCAGTGCGACAGGCCTGGGGCGCAATCAGCCCCAGCATTTT. As protein: CASSATGLGRNQPQHF. The chain recombines TRBV6-1 with TRBJ1-5, with D possibly TRBD1 on 6 matching bases. V shed 4 bases and J shed 2 bases, with 15 bases lying between them. The CDR3 consists of 16 residues. Germline values: CDR1 MNHNS, CDR2 SASEGT.

The rearrangement links TRBV9 to TRBJ2-7; D perhaps matches TRBD1 (6 bases). V was trimmed by 0 bases and J by 4 bases, leaving 11 bases between them. Germline V gene data show CDR1 as SGDLS and CDR2 as YYNGEE. CDR3 length: 14 residues. The CDR3 region is CASSVGGRGYEQYF. CDR3 nucleotides: TGTGCCAGCAGCGTAGGAGGAAGGGGGTACGAGCAGTACTTC.

The chain combines TRBV28 with TRBJ1-1; D remains unclear. The CDR3 loop spans 11 amino acids. Germline V gives CDR1 MDHEN, CDR2 SYDVKM. The V gene lost 3 bases and the J gene lost 6 bases, with 5 bases spanning the gap. The CDR3: CASSLRSEAFF. The CDR3 nucleotides are TGTGCCAGCAGTTTGAGGTCTGAAGCTTTCTTT.

V is TRBV9 and J is TRBJ1-1, with D tentatively TRBD1 (5 bases). V lost 1 base, J lost 8 bases, and 18 bases lay in between. The CDR3 is 15 amino acids. Germline V gene lookup returns CDR1 SGDLS and CDR2 YYNGEE. Here the CDR3 reads CASSVTIGTGNEAFF. DNA of the CDR3: TGTGCCAGCAGCGTAACCATCGGGACCGGCAACGAAGCTTTCTTT.

The V and J genes are TRBV6-4 and TRBJ1-2; TRBD1 aligns across 9 bases. Germline-derived CDR1 and CDR2 are MRHNA and SNTAGT. V shed 6 bases, J shed 4 bases, and the junction held 12 bases outside the gene matches. CDR3 length: 16 amino acids. DNA of the CDR3: TGTGCCAGCAGACCTTCCGGGACAGGGTTCGTCTATGGCTACACCTTC. It encodes CASRPSGTGFVYGYTF.

V is TRBV7-2 and J is TRBJ2-1; 9 nucleotides line up with TRBD2. Germline assignment: CDR1 SGHTA and CDR2 FQGNSA. Losses at the gene ends were 1 base for V and 12 bases for J; bases not matched to a gene: 10. The CDR3 spans 15 residues. The CDR3 bases are TGTGCCAGCAGCTTAGTAGCGGGGGCCCAATATGGGCAGTTCTTC. Residues: CASSLVAGAQYGQFF.